The text below deals with one T cell receptor (beta chain). Antigen: not known. The data belong to a study of shared clonotypes between healthy human individuals. On the study more broadly: Donor ages ranged 18 to 49 years: a couple of women, a few men. Study-wide results and limits: Only a few donors were included, so the genetic and exposure-history diversity represented was limited.

PBMC DNA, left unsorted, was sequenced on ten immunoSEQ deep assay plates. Here immunoSEQ multiplex PCR was the method, and the copy in TCRdb shows in-frame clones only, minus some. The profile shows 400,000 to 600,000 clones, over 75% of them singletons. The sample comprised PBMCs. The sequence was collected from a middle-aged woman in good health. Some clones in this sample may be carry-over from other donors' samples.

The CDR3 DNA follows: TGTGCCTGGAGTGACCCGGGACGGCCGAATGAGCAGTTCTTC. Translating gives CAWSDPGRPNEQFF. This chain connects TRBV30 to TRBJ2-1; D is tentatively TRBD1 or TRBD2 (5 bases each). Looked up from germline, CDR1 is GTSNPN and CDR2 is SVGIG (reference sequence). Trimming took 1 base from V and 7 from J, leaving 14 bases between them. There are 14 residues in the CDR3.